This T cell receptor beta chain was captured by sequencing in a study of blood T cell repertoires in COVID-19. Overall study context: Samples of COVID-19 (acute and convalescent) were obtained from the United States, Italy and Spain. Sample material is recorded as cDNA or gDNA derived from T cells, B-cell-depleted T cells, or PBMCs.

Germline loops: CDR1 LGHDT, CDR2 YNNKEL (reference sequence). The CDR3 sequence is 16 residues long. Trimming took 1 base from V and 7 from J; bases not matched to a gene: 8. This clone was found once. As handled by the study authors: Estimation of nucleated cell counts was performed using reference gene primer amplification. Libraries were prepared by immunoSEQ multiplex PCR; TCRdb keeps only in-frame clonotypes and omits some of them. That table is the source of V, J and clone size, and D and trimming were worked out from the DNA. The table has 100,000 or so clones, 80% to 85% seen once; the top ten hold around 2%.

The chain has TRBV3-1 (or the pseudogene TRBV3-2) and TRBJ2-1; 9 bases match TRBD2. The source material was peripheral blood. The clonotype comes from a man aged 65 to 85 with active or convalescent COVID-19. The CDR3, as DNA: TGTGCCAGCAGCCAAGGAAGCGCTAGCGGGATAAATGAGCAGTTCTTC. It specifies CASSQGSASGINEQFF.